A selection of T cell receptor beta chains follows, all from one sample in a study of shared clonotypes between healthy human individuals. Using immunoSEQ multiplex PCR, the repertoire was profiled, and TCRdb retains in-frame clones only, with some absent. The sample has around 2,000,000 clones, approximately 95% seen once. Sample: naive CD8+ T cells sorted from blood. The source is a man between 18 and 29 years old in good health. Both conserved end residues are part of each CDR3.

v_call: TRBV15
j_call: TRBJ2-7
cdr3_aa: CATSIGTGSSYEQYF

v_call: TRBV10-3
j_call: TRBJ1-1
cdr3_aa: CAISESLNTEAFF

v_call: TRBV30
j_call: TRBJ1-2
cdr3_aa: CAWTPDSPSGYGYTF

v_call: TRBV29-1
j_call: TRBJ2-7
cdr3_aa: CSVGLAAAYEQYF

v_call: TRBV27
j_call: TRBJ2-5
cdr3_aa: CASSLVGAEETQYF

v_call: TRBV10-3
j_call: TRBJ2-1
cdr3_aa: CAITAALAGGNNEQFF

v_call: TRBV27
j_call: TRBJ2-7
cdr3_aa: CASSLARDNSYEQYF

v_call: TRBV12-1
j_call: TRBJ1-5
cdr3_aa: CASSFAPGLEPGNQPQHF

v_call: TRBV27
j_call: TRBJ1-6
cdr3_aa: CASSYPNSPLHF

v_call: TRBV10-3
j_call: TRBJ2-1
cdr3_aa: CAISSLGEEQFF

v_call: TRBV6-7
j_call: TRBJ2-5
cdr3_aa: CASNRNPGQGETQYF

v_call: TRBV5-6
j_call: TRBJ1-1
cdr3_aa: CASSFGNTEAFF

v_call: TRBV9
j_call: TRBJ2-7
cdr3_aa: CASSEFGTGPSEQYF

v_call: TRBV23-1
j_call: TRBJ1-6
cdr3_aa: CASSTGQGGSPLHF

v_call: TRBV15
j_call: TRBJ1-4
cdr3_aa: CATSRGDLEKLFF

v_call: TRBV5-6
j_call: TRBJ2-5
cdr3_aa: CASSLELAGGETQYF

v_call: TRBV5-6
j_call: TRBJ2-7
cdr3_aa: CASSPGPIYEQYF

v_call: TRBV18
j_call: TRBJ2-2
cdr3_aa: CASSPAGAGELFF

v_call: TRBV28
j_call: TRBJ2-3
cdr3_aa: CASSLGLIAGWGPTDTQYF

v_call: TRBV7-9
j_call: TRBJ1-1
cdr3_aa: CASSLVVLGTGTHTEAFF

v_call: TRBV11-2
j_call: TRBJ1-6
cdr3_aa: CASSLETGNSPLHF

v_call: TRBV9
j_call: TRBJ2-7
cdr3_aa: CASSPGIGKGEQYF

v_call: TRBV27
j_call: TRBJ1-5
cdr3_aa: CASSLMGSNQPQHF

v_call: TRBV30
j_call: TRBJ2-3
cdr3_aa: CAWSVATNTDTQYF

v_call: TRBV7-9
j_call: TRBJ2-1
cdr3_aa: CASSPAGLADEQFF

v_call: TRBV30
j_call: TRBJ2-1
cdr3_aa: CAWNPLPLGNEQFF

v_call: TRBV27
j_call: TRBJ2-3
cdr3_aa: CASSLSDLTALTDTQYF

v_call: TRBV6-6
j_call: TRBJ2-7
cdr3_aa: CASSYGTVDEQYF

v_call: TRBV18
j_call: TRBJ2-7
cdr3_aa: CASSPPTGAPETYEQYF